The T cell receptor beta chain under discussion was sequenced for a study of blood T cell repertoires in COVID-19. The overall study: Donors in the United States, Italy and Spain gave samples during acute or convalescent COVID-19.

CDR1 is LGHDT and CDR2 is YNNKEL in the germline V gene (reference sequence). CDR3 length equals 14 residues. The J segment lost 3 bases and the V segment lost 4 bases, leaving 6 bases of the junction unmatched. This clone occurred a few times. Profiled with immunoSEQ multiplex PCR; TCRdb holds only in-frame clones, not every one. The sample consists of about 400,000 clones, 65% to 90% of them appearing once. The sequence was collected from a woman aged 60 to 75 with COVID-19, enrolled during active disease. The chain carries TRBV3-1 (or the pseudogene TRBV3-2) and TRBJ2-7; 7 bases are a match to TRBD1. The material sequenced was peripheral blood. CDR3 sequence (DNA): TGTGCCAGCAGCCCGCCGACAGGGTTCTACGAGCAGTACTTC. Its translation is CASSPPTGFYEQYF.